Sequencing of this T cell receptor (beta chain) was carried out in a study of blood T cell repertoires in COVID-19. At the level of the study: Donors in the United States, Italy and Spain gave samples during acute or convalescent COVID-19. PBMCs, B-cell-depleted T cells, or T cells provided the cDNA or gDNA that made up the material.

TCRdb's table, derived via immunoSEQ multiplex PCR, lists solely in-frame clones and lacks some. The table lists 250,000 or so clones, about 89% of them singletons. CDR1 is LNHDA and CDR2 is SQIVND in the germline V gene (reference sequence). Trimming shortened V by 6 bases and J by 4 bases, and 22 bases separated the two germline ends. CDR3 length equals 16 residues. Specimen: peripheral blood. The sequence was collected from a woman in her thirties or forties who had recovered from COVID-19. The chain combines TRBV19 with TRBJ2-7; D might be TRBD2 (5 bases). For the CDR3, the DNA is TGTGCCAGTAGCAGACGGACCCAACGGGGTGGGTACGAGCAGTACTTC. Amino acid sequence: CASSRRTQRGGYEQYF.